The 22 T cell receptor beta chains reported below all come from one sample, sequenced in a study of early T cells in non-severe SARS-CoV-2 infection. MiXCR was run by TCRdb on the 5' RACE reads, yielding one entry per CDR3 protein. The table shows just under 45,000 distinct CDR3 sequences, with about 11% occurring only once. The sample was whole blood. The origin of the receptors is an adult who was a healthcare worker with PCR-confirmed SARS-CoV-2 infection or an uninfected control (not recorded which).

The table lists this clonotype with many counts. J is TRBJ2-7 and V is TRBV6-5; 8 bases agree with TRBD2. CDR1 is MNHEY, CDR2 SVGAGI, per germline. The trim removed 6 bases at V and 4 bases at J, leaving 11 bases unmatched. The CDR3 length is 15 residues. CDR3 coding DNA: TGTGCCAGCAGCCCCGGACTAGCAAGTCAATACGAGCAGTACTTC. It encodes CASSPGLASQYEQYF.

CDR3 sequence reads: CASRQMGNEKLFF. Written as DNA, the CDR3 is TGTGCCAGCAGACAAATGGGAAATGAAAAACTGTTTTTT. The rearrangement joins TRBV6-2 or TRBV6-3 to TRBJ1-4; D unclear. The germline V and J ends were trimmed by 6 bases and 5 bases, with 10 bases remaining between them. The CDR3 runs to 13 residues. Germline V gives CDR1 MNHEY, CDR2 SVGEGT.

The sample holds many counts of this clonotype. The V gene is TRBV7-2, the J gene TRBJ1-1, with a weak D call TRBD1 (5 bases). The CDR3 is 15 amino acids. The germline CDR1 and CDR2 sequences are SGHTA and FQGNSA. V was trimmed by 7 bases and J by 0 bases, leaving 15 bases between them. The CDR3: CASTLLKGMNTEAFF. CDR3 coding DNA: TGTGCCAGCACCTTGCTCAAGGGGATGAACACTGAAGCTTTCTTT. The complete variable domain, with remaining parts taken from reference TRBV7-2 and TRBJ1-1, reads GAGVSQSPSNKVTEKGKDVELRCDPISGHTALYWYRQSLGQGLEFLIYFQGNSAPDKSGLPSDRFSAERTGGSVSTLTIQRTQQEDSAVYLCASTLLKGMNTEAFFGQGTRLTVV.

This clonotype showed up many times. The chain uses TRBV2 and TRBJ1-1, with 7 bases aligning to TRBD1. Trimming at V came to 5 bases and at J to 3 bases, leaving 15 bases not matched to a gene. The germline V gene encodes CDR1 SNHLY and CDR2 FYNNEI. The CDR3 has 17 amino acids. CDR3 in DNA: TGTGCCAGCAGTTCGCCTACAGGCAGGGGGAGGGACACTGAAGCTTTCTTT. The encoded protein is CASSSPTGRGRDTEAFF. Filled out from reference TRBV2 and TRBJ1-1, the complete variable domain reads EPEVTQTPSHQVTQMGQEVILRCVPISNHLYFYWYRQILGQKVEFLVSFYNNEISEKSEIFDDQFSVERPDGSNFTLKIRSTKLEDSAMYFCASSSPTGRGRDTEAFFGQGTRLTVV.

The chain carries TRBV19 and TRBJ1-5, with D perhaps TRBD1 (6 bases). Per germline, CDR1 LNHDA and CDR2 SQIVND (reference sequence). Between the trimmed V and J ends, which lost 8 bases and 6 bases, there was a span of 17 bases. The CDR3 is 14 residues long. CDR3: CASRPTGFRQPQHF. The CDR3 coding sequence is TGTGCCAGTCGCCCCACAGGGTTTCGTCAGCCCCAGCATTTT. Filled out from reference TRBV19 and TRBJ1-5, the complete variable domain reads DGGITQSPKYLFRKEGQNVTLSCEQNLNHDAMYWYRQDPGQGLRLIYYSQIVNDFQKGDIAEGYSVSREKKESFPLTVTSAQKNPTAFYLCASRPTGFRQPQHFGDGTRLSIL.

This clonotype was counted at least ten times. CDR3 nucleotides: TGTGCCAGCAGCCGCTCACTAGCGGGGCAGTACGGGACCCAGTACTTC. Translated, it gives CASSRSLAGQYGTQYF. The rearrangement joins TRBV7-7 to TRBJ2-5, with TRBD2 matching over 10 bases. Trimming cost V 5 bases and J 7 bases; bases outside gene matches: 13. The germline gives CDR1 SSHAT, CDR2 FNYEAQ (reference sequence). CDR3 length: 16 residues. The entire variable domain, with the rest obtained from reference TRBV7-7 and TRBJ2-5, is as follows: GAGVSQSPRYKVTKRGQDVTLRCDPISSHATLYWYQQALGQGPEFLTYFNYEAQPDKSGLPSDRFSAERPEGSISTLTIQRTEQRDSAMYRCASSRSLAGQYGTQYFGPGTRLLVL.

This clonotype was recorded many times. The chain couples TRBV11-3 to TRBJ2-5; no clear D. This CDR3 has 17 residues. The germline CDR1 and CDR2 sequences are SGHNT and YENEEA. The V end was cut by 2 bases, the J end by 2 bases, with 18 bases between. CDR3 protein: CASSLRIGGRAQETQYF. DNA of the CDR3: TGTGCCAGCAGCTTAAGGATTGGTGGACGAGCACAAGAGACCCAGTACTTC.

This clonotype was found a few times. CDR3 residues: CASSSLQDTEAFF. The CDR3 DNA reads as TGTGCCAGCAGCTCGCTACAGGACACTGAAGCTTTCTTT. This rearrangement joins TRBV7-3 to TRBJ1-1; D perhaps matches TRBD1 (5 bases). The V gene's germline CDR1 is SGHTA and CDR2 FQGTGA. Trimming took 4 bases from V and 3 from J, leaving 9 bases between them. The CDR3 sequence is 13 residues long.

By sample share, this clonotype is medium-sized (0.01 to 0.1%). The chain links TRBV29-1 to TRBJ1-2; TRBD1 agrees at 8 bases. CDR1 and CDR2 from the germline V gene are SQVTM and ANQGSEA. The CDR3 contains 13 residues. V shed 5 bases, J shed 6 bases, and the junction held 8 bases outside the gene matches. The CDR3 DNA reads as TGCAGCGTTTCAGACAGGGGAGGAAATGGCTACACCTTC. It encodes CSVSDRGGNGYTF.

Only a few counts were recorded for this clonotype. The CDR3 DNA sequence: TGTGCCAGCAGGGACAGGGACGTGAGCTACACCTTC. This sequence encodes CASRDRDVSYTF. This chain joins TRBV27 and TRBJ1-2; 8 nucleotides agree with TRBD1. CDR1 MNHEY and CDR2 SMNVEV come from the germline V gene (reference sequence). J lost 9 bases, V lost 6 bases, and 6 bases had no gene match. This CDR3 is built from 12 residues.

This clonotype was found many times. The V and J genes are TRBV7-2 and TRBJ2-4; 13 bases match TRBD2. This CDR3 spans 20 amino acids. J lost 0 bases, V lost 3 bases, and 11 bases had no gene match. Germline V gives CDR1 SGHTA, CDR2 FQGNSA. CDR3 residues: CASSFGTSGEVSLAKNIQYF. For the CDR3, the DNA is TGTGCCAGCAGCTTCGGGACTAGCGGGGAAGTTAGTCTAGCCAAAAACATTCAGTACTTC. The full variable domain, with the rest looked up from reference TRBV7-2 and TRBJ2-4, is GAGVSQSPSNKVTEKGKDVELRCDPISGHTALYWYRQSLGQGLEFLIYFQGNSAPDKSGLPSDRFSAERTGGSVSTLTIQRTQQEDSAVYLCASSFGTSGEVSLAKNIQYFGAGTRLSVL.

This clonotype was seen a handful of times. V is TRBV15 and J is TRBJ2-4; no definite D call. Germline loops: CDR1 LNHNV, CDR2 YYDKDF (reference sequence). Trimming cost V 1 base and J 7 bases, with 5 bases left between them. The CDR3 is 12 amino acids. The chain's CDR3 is CATSRVGNIQYF. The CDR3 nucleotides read TGTGCCACCAGCAGAGTAGGGAACATTCAGTACTTC.

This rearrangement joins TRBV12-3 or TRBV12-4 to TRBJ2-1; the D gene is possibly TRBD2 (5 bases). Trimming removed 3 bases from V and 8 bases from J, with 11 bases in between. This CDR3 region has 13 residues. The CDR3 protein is CASSLLARYEQFF. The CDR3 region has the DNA TGTGCCAGCAGTTTGCTAGCCAGGTATGAGCAGTTCTTC.

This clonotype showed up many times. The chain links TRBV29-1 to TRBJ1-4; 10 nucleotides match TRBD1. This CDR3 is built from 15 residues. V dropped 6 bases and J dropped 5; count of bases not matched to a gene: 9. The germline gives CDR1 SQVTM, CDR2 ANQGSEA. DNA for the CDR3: TGCAGCGTCGGAATGACAGGGGGCAGCAATGAAAAACTGTTTTTT. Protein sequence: CSVGMTGGSNEKLFF.

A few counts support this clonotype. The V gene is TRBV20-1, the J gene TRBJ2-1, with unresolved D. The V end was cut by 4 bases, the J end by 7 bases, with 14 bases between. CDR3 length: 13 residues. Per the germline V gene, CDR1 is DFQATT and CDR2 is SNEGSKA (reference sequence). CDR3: CSANVFLGNEQFF. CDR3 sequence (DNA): TGCAGTGCTAACGTTTTTCTCGGGAATGAGCAGTTCTTC.

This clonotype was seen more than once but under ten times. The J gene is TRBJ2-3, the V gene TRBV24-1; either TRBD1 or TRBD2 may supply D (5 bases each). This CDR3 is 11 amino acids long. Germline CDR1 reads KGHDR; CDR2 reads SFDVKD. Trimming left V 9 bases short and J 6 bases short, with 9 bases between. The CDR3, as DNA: TGTGCCACCGGGGGAGCGGATACGCAGTATTTT. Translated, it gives CATGGADTQYF.

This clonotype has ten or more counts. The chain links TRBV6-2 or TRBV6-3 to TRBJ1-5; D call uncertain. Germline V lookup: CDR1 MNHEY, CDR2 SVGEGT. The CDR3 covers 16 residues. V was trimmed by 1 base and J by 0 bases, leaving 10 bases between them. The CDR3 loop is CASSYWRLNSNQPQHF. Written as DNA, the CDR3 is TGTGCCAGCAGTTACTGGCGTCTGAATAGCAATCAGCCCCAGCATTTT.

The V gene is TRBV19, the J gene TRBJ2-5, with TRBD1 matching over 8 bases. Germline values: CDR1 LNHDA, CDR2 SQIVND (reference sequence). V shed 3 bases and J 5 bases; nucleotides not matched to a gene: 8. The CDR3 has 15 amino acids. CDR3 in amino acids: CASSMPPTGAETQYF. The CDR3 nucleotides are TGTGCCAGTAGTATGCCCCCGACAGGGGCGGAGACCCAGTACTTC.

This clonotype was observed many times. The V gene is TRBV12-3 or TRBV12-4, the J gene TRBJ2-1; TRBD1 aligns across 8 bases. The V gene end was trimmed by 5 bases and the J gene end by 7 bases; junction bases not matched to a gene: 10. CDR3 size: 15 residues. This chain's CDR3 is CASSLGQGVANEQFF. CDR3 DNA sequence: TGTGCCAGCAGTCTAGGACAGGGAGTTGCGAATGAGCAGTTCTTC.

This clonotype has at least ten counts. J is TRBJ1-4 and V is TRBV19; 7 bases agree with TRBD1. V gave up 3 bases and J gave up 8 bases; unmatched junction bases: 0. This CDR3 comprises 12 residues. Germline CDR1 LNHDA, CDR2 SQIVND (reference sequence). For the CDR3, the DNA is TGTGCCAGTAGTATGGGACAGGAAAAACTGTTTTTT. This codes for CASSMGQEKLFF.

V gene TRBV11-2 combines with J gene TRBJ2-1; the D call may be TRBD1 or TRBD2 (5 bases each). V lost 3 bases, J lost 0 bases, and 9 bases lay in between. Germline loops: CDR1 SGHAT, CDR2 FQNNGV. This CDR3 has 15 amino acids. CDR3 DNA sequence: TGTGCCAGCAGCTTGGGGGTTCTCTCCTACAATGAGCAGTTCTTC. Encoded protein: CASSLGVLSYNEQFF. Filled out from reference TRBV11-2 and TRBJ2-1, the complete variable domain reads EAGVAQSPRYKIIEKRQSVAFWCNPISGHATLYWYQQILGQGPKLLIQFQNNGVVDDSQLPKDRFSAERLKGVDSTLKIQPAKLEDSAVYLCASSLGVLSYNEQFFGPGTRLTVL.

CDR3 amino acids: CASSPEGTSGIARETQYF. The DNA of the CDR3 is TGTGCCAGCAGCCCGGAAGGGACTAGCGGGATAGCAAGGGAGACCCAGTACTTC. The rearrangement uses TRBV7-2 and TRBJ2-5, with 13 nucleotides matching TRBD2. V gave up 5 bases and J gave up 5 bases; unmatched junction bases: 14. Per germline, CDR1 SGHTA and CDR2 FQGNSA. CDR3 size: 18 residues. Complete variable domain (other parts from reference TRBV7-2 and TRBJ2-5): GAGVSQSPSNKVTEKGKDVELRCDPISGHTALYWYRQSLGQGLEFLIYFQGNSAPDKSGLPSDRFSAERTGGSVSTLTIQRTQQEDSAVYLCASSPEGTSGIARETQYFGPGTRLLVL.